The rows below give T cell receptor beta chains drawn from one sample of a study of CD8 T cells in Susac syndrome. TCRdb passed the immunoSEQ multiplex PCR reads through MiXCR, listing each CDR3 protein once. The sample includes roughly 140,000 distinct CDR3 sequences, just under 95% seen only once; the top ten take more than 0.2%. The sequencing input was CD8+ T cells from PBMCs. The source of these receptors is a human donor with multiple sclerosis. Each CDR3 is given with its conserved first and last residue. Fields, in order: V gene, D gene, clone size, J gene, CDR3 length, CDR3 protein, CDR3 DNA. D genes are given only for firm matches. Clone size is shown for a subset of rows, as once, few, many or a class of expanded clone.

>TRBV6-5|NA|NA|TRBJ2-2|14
CASSHLEEAGELFF
TGTGCCAGCAGCCATTTGGAGGAGGCCGGGGAGCTGTTTTTT
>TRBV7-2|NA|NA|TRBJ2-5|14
CASSLVRGAETQYF
TGTGCCAGCAGCTTAGTACGGGGAGCGGAGACCCAGTACTTC
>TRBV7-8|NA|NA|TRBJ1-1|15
CASSPVGGAATEAFF
TGTGCCAGCAGCCCGGTGGGGGGTGCGGCCACTGAAGCTTTCTTT
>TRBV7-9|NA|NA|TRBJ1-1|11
CASGQGAEAFF
TGTGCCAGCGGGCAAGGGGCTGAAGCTTTCTTT
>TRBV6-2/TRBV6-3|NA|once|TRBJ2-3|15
CASSHQDGGPDTQYF
TGTGCCAGCAGCCACCAAGACGGGGGGCCAGATACGCAGTATTTT
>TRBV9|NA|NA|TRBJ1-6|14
CASSVGGGNSPLHF
TGTGCCAGCAGCGTAGGCGGGGGTAATTCACCCCTCCACTTT
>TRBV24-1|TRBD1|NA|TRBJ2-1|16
CATSDFRDRKDNEQFF
TGTGCCACCAGTGATTTCCGGGACAGGAAGGACAATGAGCAGTTCTTC
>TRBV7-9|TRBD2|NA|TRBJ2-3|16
CASRTRSGVSTDTQYF
TGTGCCAGCCGGACCCGAAGCGGGGTGAGCACAGATACGCAGTATTTT
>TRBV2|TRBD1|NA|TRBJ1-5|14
CASRMTGSNQPQHF
TGTGCCAGCAGGATGACAGGGAGCAATCAGCCCCAGCATTTT
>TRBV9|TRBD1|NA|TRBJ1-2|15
CASSVSGTGNYGYTF
TGTGCCAGCAGCGTGTCCGGGACAGGCAACTATGGCTACACCTTC
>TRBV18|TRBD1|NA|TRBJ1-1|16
CASSPKDRARNTEAFF
TGTGCCAGCTCACCGAAGGACAGGGCCCGGAACACTGAAGCTTTCTTT
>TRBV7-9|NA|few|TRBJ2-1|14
CASSPGGLYNEQFF
TGTGCCAGCAGCCCCGGAGGCCTCTACAATGAGCAGTTCTTC
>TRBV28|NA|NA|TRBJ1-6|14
CASSFWGLNSPLHF
TGTGCCAGCAGTTTCTGGGGGCTGAATTCACCCCTCCACTTT
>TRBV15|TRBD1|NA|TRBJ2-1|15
CATSREQGNYNEQFF
TGTGCCACCAGCAGAGAACAGGGGAATTACAATGAGCAGTTCTTC
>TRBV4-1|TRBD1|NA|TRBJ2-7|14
CASSRGQGTYEQYF
TGCGCCAGCAGCCGGGGACAGGGGACCTACGAGCAGTACTTC
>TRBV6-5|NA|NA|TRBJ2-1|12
CASSIGYNEQFF
TGTGCCAGCAGCATAGGGTACAATGAGCAGTTCTTC
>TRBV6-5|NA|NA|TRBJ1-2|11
CASSYGYGYTF
TGTGCCAGCAGTTACGGCTATGGCTACACCTTC
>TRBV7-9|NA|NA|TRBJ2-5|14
CASSLAGRQEPQYF
TGTGCCAGCAGCTTAGCGGGACGACAAGAGCCCCAGTACTTC
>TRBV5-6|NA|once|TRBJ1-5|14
CASSSSGSNQPQHF
TGTGCCAGCAGCTCCTCGGGTAGCAATCAGCCCCAGCATTTT
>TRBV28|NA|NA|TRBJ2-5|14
CASSFRQRQETQYF
TGTGCCAGCAGTTTTCGACAGCGCCAAGAGACCCAGTACTTC
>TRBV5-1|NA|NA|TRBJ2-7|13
CASSLGGSFEQYF
TGCGCCAGCAGCCTGGGAGGATCGTTCGAGCAGTACTTC
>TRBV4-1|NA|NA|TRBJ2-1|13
CASSPDSRTEQFF
TGCGCCAGCAGCCCCGATAGTCGGACTGAGCAGTTCTTC
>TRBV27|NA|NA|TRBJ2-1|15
CASAQPTRSYNEQFF
TGTGCCAGCGCACAACCCACTCGCTCCTACAATGAGCAGTTCTTC
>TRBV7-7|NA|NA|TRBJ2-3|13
CASSQTRSDTQYF
TGTGCCAGCAGCCAGACTAGATCAGATACGCAGTATTTT
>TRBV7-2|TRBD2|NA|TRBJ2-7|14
CASSHPGTRGEQYF
TGTGCCAGCAGCCACCCAGGGACTAGAGGCGAGCAGTACTTC
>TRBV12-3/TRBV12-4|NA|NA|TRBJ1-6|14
CASSAADRLSPLHF
TGTGCCAGCAGTGCCGCAGACAGGTTGTCACCCCTCCACTTT
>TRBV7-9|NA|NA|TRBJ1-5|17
CASAGLDGGIGNQPQHF
TGTGCCAGCGCGGGATTGGATGGGGGAATTGGCAATCAGCCCCAGCATTTT
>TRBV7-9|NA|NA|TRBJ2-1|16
CASREPPAGASNEQFF
TGTGCCAGCAGAGAACCTCCCGCGGGGGCCAGTAATGAGCAGTTCTTC
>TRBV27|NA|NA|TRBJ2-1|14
CASSPFSAGDEQFF
TGTGCCAGCAGTCCCTTCTCAGCAGGGGATGAGCAGTTCTTC
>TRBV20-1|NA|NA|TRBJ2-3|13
CSARGTTPDTQYF
TGCAGTGCTAGAGGCACTACGCCCGATACGCAGTATTTT
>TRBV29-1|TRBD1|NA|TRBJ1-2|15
CSVEDRGTGNYGYTF
TGCAGCGTTGAAGATCGCGGGACAGGGAACTATGGCTACACCTTC
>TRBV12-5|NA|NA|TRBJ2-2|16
CASGSPGAANTGELFF
TGTGCTAGTGGTTCCCCCGGGGCAGCGAACACCGGGGAGCTGTTTTTT
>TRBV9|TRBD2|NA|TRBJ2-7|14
CASSGGRDYNEQYF
TGTGCCAGCAGCGGCGGCAGGGACTATAACGAGCAGTACTTC
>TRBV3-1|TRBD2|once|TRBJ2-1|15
CASSQASGAHNEQFF
TGTGCCAGCAGCCAAGCTAGCGGGGCCCACAATGAGCAGTTCTTC
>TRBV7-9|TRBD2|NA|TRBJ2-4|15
CASSRPSGGANIQYF
TGTGCCAGCAGTCGACCTAGCGGGGGGGCCAATATTCAGTACTTC
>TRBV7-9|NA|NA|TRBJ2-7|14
CASSSKTGDYEQYF
TGTGCCAGCAGCTCAAAGACAGGTGACTACGAGCAGTACTTC
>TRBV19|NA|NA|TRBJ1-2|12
CASLTGLYGYTF
TGTGCCAGCCTCACTGGTCTCTATGGCTACACCTTC
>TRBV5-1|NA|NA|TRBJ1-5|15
CASSTGTDSNQPQHF
TGCGCCAGCAGCACCGGGACGGATAGCAATCAGCCCCAGCATTTT
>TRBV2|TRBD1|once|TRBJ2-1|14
CASSWTGVGNEQFF
TGTGCCAGCAGTTGGACAGGCGTAGGCAATGAGCAGTTCTTC
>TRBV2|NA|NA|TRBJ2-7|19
CASSEFELELDPLTSEQYF
TGTGCCAGCAGTGAATTTGAATTAGAGTTGGACCCACTGACTTCCGAGCAGTACTTC
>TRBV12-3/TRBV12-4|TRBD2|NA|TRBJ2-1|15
CASSEPGLAFNEQFF
TGTGCCAGCAGTGAGCCGGGACTAGCATTCAATGAGCAGTTCTTC
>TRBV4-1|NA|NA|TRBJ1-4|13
CASSPLWIRKLFF
TGCGCCAGCAGCCCGCTGTGGATCCGGAAACTGTTTTTT
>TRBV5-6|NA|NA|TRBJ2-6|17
CASSLVHHISGANVLTF
TGTGCCAGCAGCTTGGTGCACCACATCTCTGGGGCCAACGTCCTGACTTTC
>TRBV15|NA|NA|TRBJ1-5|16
CATSGGAGTPHQPQHF
TGTGCCACCAGCGGGGGAGCCGGGACTCCTCATCAGCCCCAGCATTTT
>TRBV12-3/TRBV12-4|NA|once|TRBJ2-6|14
CASRFPSGANVLTF
TGTGCCAGCAGGTTCCCGTCTGGGGCCAACGTCCTGACTTTC
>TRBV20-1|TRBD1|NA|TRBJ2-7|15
CSARGDRGRVYEQYF
TGCAGTGCTAGAGGGGACAGGGGGCGAGTCTACGAGCAGTACTTC